The clone carrying this T cell receptor (beta chain) was observed at least ten times. Its specificity is not known. Treatment here: PENTA 11 planned treatment interruption arm or continuous ART arm. From thawed PBMCs, naive CD4+ CD45RA+ CD45RO- T cells were sorted. These data are taken from a study of HIV-infected children after antiretroviral therapy interruption. The CDR3 is 17 residues long. CDR1 LNHDA and CDR2 SQIVND come from the germline V gene (reference sequence). V was shortened by 3 bases and J by 6 bases, with 21 bases between the two germline ends. The TCR library was built from RNA with a 3' RACE protocol and unique molecular identifiers. MiXCR, run by TCRdb on the 3' RACE reads, gives a single entry per CDR3 protein. The sample holds tens of thousands of distinct CDR3 sequences, 5% to 8% seen once. Whole-study results and caveats: Naive CD4+ Gini coefficient rose by interruption end, suggesting clonal expansion.

V is TRBV19 and J is TRBJ1-5; D is perhaps TRBD1 (6 bases). The sample was CD45RA+ CD4+ T cells from PBMCs, pooled from several time points, taken from a donor given antiretroviral therapy, either interrupted or continuous. Sample subset: naive CD4+ CD45RA+ CD45RO- T cells. This receptor was taken from a pool of human donors with HIV. The CDR3 DNA sequence: TGTGCCAGTAGTATCGCCTGGTATAAGGGGGTGGGTCAGCCCCAGCATTTT. Protein: CASSIAWYKGVGQPQHF.